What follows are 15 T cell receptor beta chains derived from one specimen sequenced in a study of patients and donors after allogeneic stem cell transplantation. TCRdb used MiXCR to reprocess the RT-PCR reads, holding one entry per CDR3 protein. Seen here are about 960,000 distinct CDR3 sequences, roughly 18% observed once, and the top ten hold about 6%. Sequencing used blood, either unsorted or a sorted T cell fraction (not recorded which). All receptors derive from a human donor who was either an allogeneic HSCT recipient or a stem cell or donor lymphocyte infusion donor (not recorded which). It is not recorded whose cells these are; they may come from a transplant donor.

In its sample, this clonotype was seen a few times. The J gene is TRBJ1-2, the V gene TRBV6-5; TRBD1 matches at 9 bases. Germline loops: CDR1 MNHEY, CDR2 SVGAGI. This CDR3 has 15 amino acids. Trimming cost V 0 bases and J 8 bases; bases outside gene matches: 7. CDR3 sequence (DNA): TGTGCCAGCAGTTACTCCGGGACAGGGAACGAGGGCTACACCTTC. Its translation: CASSYSGTGNEGYTF.

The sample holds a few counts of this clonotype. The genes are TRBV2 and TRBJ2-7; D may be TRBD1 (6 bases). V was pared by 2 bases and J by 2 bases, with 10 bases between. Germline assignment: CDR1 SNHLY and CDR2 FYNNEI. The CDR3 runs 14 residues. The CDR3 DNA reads TGTGCCAGCAGTGAACCGACAGGAACCTACGAGCAGTACTTC. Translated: CASSEPTGTYEQYF.

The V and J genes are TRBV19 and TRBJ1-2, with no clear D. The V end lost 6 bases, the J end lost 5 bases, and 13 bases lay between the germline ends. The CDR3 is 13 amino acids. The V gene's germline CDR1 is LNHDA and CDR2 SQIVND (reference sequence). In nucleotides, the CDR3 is TGTGCCAGTAGCGCCCCGCAGCCTTATGGCTACACCTTC. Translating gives CASSAPQPYGYTF.

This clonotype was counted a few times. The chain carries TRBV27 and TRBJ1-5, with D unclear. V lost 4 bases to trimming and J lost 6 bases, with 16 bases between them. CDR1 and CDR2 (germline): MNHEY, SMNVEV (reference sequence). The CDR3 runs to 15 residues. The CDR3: CASSSKTSRGQPQHF. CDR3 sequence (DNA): TGTGCCAGCAGTTCCAAGACAAGCCGCGGTCAGCCCCAGCATTTT.

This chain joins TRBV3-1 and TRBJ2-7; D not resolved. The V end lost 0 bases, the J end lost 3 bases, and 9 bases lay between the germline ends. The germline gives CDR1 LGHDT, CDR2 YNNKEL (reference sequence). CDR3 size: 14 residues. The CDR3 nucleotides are TGTGCCAGCAGCCAAGATCCCGGCCGCTACGAGCAGTACTTC. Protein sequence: CASSQDPGRYEQYF.

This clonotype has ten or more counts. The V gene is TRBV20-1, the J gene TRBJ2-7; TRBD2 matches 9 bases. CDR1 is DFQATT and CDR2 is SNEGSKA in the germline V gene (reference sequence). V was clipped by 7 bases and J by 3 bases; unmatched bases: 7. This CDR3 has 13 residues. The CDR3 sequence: CSGREGSRYEQYF. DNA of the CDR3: TGCAGTGGGCGGGAGGGCTCCCGCTACGAGCAGTACTTC.

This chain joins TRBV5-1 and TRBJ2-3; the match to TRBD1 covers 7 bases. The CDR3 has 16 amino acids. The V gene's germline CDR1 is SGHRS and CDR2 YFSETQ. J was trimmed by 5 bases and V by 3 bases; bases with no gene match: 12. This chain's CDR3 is CASSSDAGGGGDTQYF. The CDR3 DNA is TGCGCCAGCAGCTCCGACGCAGGGGGTGGGGGAGATACGCAGTATTTT.

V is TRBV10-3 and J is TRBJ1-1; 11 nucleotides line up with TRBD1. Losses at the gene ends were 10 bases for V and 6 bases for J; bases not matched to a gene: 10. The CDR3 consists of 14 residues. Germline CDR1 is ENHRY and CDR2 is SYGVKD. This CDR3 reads CATRTGGAEAEAFF. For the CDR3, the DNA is TGTGCCACCAGGACAGGGGGCGCAGAGGCTGAAGCTTTCTTT.

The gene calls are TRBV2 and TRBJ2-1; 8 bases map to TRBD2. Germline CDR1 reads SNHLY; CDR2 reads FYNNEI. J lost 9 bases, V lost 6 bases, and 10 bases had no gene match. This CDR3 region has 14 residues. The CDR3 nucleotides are TGTGCCAGCAGGGTGCAGGGACTAGGGCTTGAGCAGTTCTTC. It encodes CASRVQGLGLEQFF. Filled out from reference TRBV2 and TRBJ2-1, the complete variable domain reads EPEVTQTPSHQVTQMGQEVILRCVPISNHLYFYWYRQILGQKVEFLVSFYNNEISEKSEIFDDQFSVERPDGSNFTLKIRSTKLEDSAMYFCASRVQGLGLEQFFGPGTRLTVL.

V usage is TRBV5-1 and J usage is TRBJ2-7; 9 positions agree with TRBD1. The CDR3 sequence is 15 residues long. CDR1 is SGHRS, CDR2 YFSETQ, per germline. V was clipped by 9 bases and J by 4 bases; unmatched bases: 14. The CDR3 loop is CATQPGTGRGYEQYF. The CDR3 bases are TGCGCCACCCAGCCCGGGACAGGGAGGGGGTACGAGCAGTACTTC.

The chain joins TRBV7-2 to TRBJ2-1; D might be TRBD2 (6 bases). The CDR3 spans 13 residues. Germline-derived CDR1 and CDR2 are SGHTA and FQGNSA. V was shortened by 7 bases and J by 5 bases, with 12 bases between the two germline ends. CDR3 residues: CASKFGGDNEQFF. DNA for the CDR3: TGTGCCAGCAAGTTTGGAGGGGACAATGAGCAGTTCTTC. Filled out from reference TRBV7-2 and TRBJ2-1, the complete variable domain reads GAGVSQSPSNKVTEKGKDVELRCDPISGHTALYWYRQSLGQGLEFLIYFQGNSAPDKSGLPSDRFSAERTGGSVSTLTIQRTQQEDSAVYLCASKFGGDNEQFFGPGTRLTVL.

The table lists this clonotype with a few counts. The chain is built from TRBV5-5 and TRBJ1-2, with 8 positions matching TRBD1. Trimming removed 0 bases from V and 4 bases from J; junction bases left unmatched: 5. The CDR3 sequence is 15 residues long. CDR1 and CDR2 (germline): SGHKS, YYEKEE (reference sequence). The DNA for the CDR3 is TGTGCCAGCAGCTTGGAGGGACAGGCCCGCTATGGCTACACCTTC. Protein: CASSLEGQARYGYTF.

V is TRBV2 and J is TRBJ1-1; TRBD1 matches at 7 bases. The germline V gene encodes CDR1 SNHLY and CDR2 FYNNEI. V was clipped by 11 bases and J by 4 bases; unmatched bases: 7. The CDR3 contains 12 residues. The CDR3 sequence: CADDREGTEAFF. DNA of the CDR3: TGTGCCGACGACAGGGAGGGCACTGAAGCTTTCTTT.

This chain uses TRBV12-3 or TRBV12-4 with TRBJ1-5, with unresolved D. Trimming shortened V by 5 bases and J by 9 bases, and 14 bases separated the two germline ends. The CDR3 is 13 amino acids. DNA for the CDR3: TGTGCCAGCAGTACTGGGCCAGCGGCGCCCCAGCATTTT. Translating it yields CASSTGPAAPQHF.

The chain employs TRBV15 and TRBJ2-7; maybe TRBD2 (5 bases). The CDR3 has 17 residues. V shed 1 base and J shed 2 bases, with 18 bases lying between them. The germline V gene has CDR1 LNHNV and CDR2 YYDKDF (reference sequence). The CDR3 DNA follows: TGTGCCACCAGCAGAGGAGTAGGAGGAAGGGCCACCTACGAGCAGTACTTC. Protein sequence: CATSRGVGGRATYEQYF.